This entry lists 7 T cell receptor beta chains sequenced from one sample in a study of blood T cell repertoires in COVID-19. Only in-frame clones appear in the TCRdb table, and some are missing; sequencing was by immunoSEQ multiplex PCR. The sample has nearly 300,000 clones, roughly 86% seen once. Input material: PBMCs or T cells enriched from blood (not recorded which). The receptors derive from a woman aged 45-60 years who had been exposed to COVID-19.

This clone occurred once. The V gene is TRBV29-1, the J gene TRBJ2-7; D is possibly TRBD1 (6 bases). The V and J ends lost 7 bases and 1 base respectively, with 11 bases between them. The CDR3 contains 12 residues. Germline loops: CDR1 SQVTM, CDR2 ANQGSEA. The DNA for the CDR3 is TGCAGCGGTCTGACAGGATCCTACGAGCAGTACTTC. Translation gives CSGLTGSYEQYF.

The rearrangement links TRBV6-5 to TRBJ2-7; TRBD2 aligns across 7 bases. The CDR3 covers 12 residues. After removal of 10 bases from V and 2 bases from J, the junction contained 5 bases not matched to a gene. CDR1 and CDR2 from the germline V gene are MNHEY and SVGAGI. CDR3 bases: TGTGCCACCGTCGGACTAGCCTACGAGCAGTACTTC. It translates to CATVGLAYEQYF.

The chain recombines TRBV7-2 with TRBJ1-2, with no clear D. This CDR3 is built from 15 residues. Germline V gives CDR1 SGHTA, CDR2 FQGNSA. The V and J ends lost 0 bases and 8 bases respectively, with 16 bases between them. The CDR3 reads CASSLAAVEVGGYTF. In DNA, the CDR3 is TGTGCCAGCAGCTTAGCCGCTGTGGAGGTGGGCGGCTACACCTTC.

The genes are TRBV27 and TRBJ2-2; 11 bases map to TRBD2. Trimming at V came to 4 bases and at J to 0 bases, leaving 13 bases not matched to a gene. This CDR3 contains 20 residues. Germline V CDR1 and CDR2: MNHEY, SMNVEV (reference sequence). CDR3 coding DNA: TGTGCCAGCAGTTCTCCATCTTTAGCGGGGGGGCGAGCGAACACCGGGGAGCTGTTTTTT. It is translated as CASSSPSLAGGRANTGELFF.

The V and J genes are TRBV28 and TRBJ2-3, with D possibly being TRBD2 (7 bases). In germline, CDR1 is MDHEN, CDR2 SYDVKM. The CDR3 is made up of 14 amino acids. V lost 4 bases and J 9 bases, leaving 17 bases between the germline ends. The CDR3 reads CASSSGGPRETQYF. CDR3 DNA sequence: TGTGCCAGCAGTTCCGGGGGGCCTCGAGAAACGCAGTATTTT.

This clone was recorded a few times. The rearrangement uses TRBV29-1 and TRBJ1-1; D is perhaps TRBD1 (6 bases). The CDR3 loop spans 13 amino acids. Germline CDR1 SQVTM, CDR2 ANQGSEA. V lost 7 bases, J lost 4 bases, and 16 bases lay in between. The CDR3, as DNA: TGCAGCGGACAGACAGGTTACCGCACTGAAGCTTTCTTT. Amino acids: CSGQTGYRTEAFF. The entire variable domain, with the rest obtained from reference TRBV29-1 and TRBJ1-1, is as follows: SAVISQKPSRDICQRGTSLTIQCQVDSQVTMMFWYRQQPGQSLTLIATANQGSEATYESGFVIDKFPISRPNLTFSTLTVSNMSPEDSSIYLCSGQTGYRTEAFFGQGTRLTVV.

The chain joins TRBV21-1 to TRBJ1-5; TRBD1, the table's D call, lacks a check against the DNA. TRBV21-1 is a pseudogene locus. CDR3 size: 16 residues. CDR3 amino acids: CASSRPRTGENQPQHF. CDR3 in DNA: TGTGCCAGCAGCAGACCAAGGACAGGGGAGAATCAGCCCCAGCATTTT.